This T cell receptor (beta chain) was identified in a study of T cell responses to AZD1222 COVID-19 vaccine. Clones were read by immunoSEQ multiplex PCR, and TCRdb kept only the in-frame ones, dropping some. The table includes approximately 140,000 clones, about nine tenths detected once. This clone was seen a single time. The target antigen is unknown. The study, taken as a whole, reports: Mapped onto spike, vaccine-associated CD4 TCRs spanned it and were dominant at 160-218 and 743-854. The study found Spike-specific TCR breadth and depth rose after two AZD1222 doses. Baseline antibody screening turned up just six seropositive AZD1222 recipients.

Germline V lookup: CDR1 SGHNT, CDR2 YYREEE (reference sequence). The junction had 8 bases not matched to a gene; V was cut back by 3 bases and J by 5 bases. The CDR3 covers 15 residues. The chain employs TRBV5-4 and TRBJ1-5; 7 bases agree with TRBD1. The input for sequencing was peripheral blood, taken 28 days after the second AZD1222 dose. The TCR was taken from an adult who received the AZD1222 COVID-19 vaccine. CDR3 protein: CASSSGGQPDQPQHF. CDR3 DNA: TGTGCCAGCAGCTCCGGGGGACAGCCTGATCAGCCCCAGCATTTT.